The clone carrying this TCR beta chain was found a few times. Its specificity is not known. The entry originates in a study of cytomegalovirus exposure and HLA in healthy donors. Overall study results and limits: About 180 TCR beta chains were listed as cytomegalovirus-associated. Being productive about 87% or about 30% of the time was typical of most TCR beta V segments in an earlier analysis.

This CDR3 has 16 amino acids. V was clipped by 9 bases and J by 5 bases; unmatched bases: 16. Germline V gene sequence: CDR1 ENHRY, CDR2 SYGVKD. It was with 60 Vbeta and 13 Jbeta primers that the PCR ran. Measured with immunoSEQ multiplex PCR; TCRdb has only the in-frame clones, and not every one. The sample consists of around 130,000 clones, approximately 82% of them appearing once. The V gene is TRBV10-3, the J gene TRBJ2-3; 8 nucleotides align to TRBD1. Sequencing used PBMCs. This sequence was found in a woman under 30 in good health and CMV-seropositive. CDR3 nucleotides: TGTGCCATTACTACTAGCCGGGACAGGACGAAAGATACGCAGTATTTT. Translated: CAITTSRDRTKDTQYF.